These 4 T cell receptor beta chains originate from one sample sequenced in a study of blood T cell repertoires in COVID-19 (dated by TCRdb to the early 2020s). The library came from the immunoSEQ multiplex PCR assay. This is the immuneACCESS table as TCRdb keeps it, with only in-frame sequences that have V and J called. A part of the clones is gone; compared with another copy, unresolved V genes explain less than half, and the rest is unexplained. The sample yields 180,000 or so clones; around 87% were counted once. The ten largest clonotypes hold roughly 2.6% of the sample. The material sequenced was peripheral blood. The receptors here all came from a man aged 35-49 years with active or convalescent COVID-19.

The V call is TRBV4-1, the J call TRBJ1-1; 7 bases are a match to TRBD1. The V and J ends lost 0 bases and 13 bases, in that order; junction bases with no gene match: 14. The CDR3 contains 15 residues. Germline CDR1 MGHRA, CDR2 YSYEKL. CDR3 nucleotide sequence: TGCGCCAGCAGCCAAGACCCTTTTGACGCGAACAGGGGTTTCTTT. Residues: CASSQDPFDANRGFF.

The CDR3 reads CASSEVLGLAGGLRNIQYF. The CDR3 DNA sequence: TGTGCCAGCAGTGAAGTCTTGGGACTAGCGGGGGGGCTGAGAAACATTCAGTACTTC. This chain uses TRBV6-1 with TRBJ2-4; 16 bases map to TRBD2. The junction had 9 bases not matched to a gene; V was cut back by 1 base and J by 6 bases. The CDR3 spans 19 residues. CDR1 is MNHNS and CDR2 is SASEGT in the germline V gene.

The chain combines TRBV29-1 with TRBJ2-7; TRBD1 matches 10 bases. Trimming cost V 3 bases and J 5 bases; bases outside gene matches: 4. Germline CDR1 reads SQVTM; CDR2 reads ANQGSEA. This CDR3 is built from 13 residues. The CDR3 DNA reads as TGCAGCGTTGAGACAGGGGGCATCAACGAGCAGTACTTC. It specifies CSVETGGINEQYF.

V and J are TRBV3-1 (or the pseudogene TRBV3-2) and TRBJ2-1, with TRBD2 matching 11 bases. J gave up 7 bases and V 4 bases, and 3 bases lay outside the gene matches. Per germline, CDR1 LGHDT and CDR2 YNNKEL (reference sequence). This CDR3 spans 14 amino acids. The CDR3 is CASSLAGGRNEQFF. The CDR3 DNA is TGTGCCAGCAGCCTAGCGGGGGGGAGAAATGAGCAGTTCTTC.